The clone carrying this T cell receptor (beta chain) was seen a handful of times. The library targeted TCRbeta and was prepared with unique molecular identifiers. Each CDR3 protein is one row after TCRdb ran MiXCR on the PCR reads. The sample lists about 230,000 distinct CDR3 sequences; 9.5% to 13% were seen once. The germline gives CDR1 MGHDK, CDR2 SYGVNS. Between the trimmed V and J ends, which lost 3 bases and 10 bases, there was a span of 12 bases. The CDR3 is made up of 13 amino acids. The data stem from a study of T-cell reconstitution after alpha-beta-depleted transplantation in children. Sequencing used PBMCs, obtained before TCRalphabeta/CD19-depleted stem cell transplant. The receptor was derived from a child less than two years old with acute myeloid leukemia, due to receive a stem cell transplant. This chain joins TRBV25-1 and TRBJ1-4; possible D gene TRBD1, 5 bases. The CDR3 sequence: CASSDPFGGKLFF. The CDR3 nucleotides are TGTGCCAGCAGTGACCCGTTCGGGGGAAAACTGTTTTTT.